Sequencing of this T cell receptor beta chain was carried out in a study of blood T cells in healthy people across ages. The overall study: The capture of about one barcoded beta molecule per two T cells was achieved by template switching. General study results and limits: Estimated diversity that came from one million T cells was considered an underestimate.

Combining a sample-barcoded 5' primer with a J-beta primer mix, a second PCR ran for 7 to 11 cycles. TCRdb analysed the 5' RACE reads with MiXCR anew, one entry per CDR3 protein. The sample shows around 1,000,000 distinct CDR3 sequences, 25% of them seen only once. As regards this clonotype: The antigen is undetermined.

Germline assignment: CDR1 WSHSY and CDR2 SAAADI. The V end lost 10 bases, the J end lost 5 bases, and 15 bases lay between the germline ends. The CDR3 is made up of 13 amino acids. These same data were also listed under a study on T cells of mothers and their children.

Source material: blood. This receptor was obtained from a girl aged 2 to 9 in good health. The chain carries TRBV10-2 and TRBJ2-1; possibly TRBD2 for D (6 bases). CDR3 nucleotides: TGCGCCATTTCCGGGACTGAAGACAATGAGCAGTTCTTC. Amino acid sequence: CAISGTEDNEQFF.